Described below is a single T cell receptor (beta chain) sequence and its context. The antigen is not known. This sample is drawn from a study of T cell repertoires in cytomegalovirus infection. Study overall: The authors relied on CMV epitopes, both recently identified HLA-C-restricted and well-studied HLA-B-restricted. CMV infection and matching HLA type were both indicated by public TCR beta signatures.

TCRdb passed the reads through MiXCR, listing each CDR3 protein once. The sample lists roughly 730,000 distinct CDR3 sequences; roughly 30% were seen once. This TCR derives from a human donor in good health (CMV status not recorded). Some clones in this sample may be carry-over from other donors' samples. Sequenced here: cultured PBMCs, sampled from culture after CMV antigen stimulation.

CDR3 in amino acids: CASSLGVPRGPYNEQFF. The CDR3 DNA follows: TGTGCCAGCAGCTTAGGGGTCCCCCGCGGGCCGTACAATGAGCAGTTCTTC. This sequence joins TRBV11-2 and TRBJ2-1, with D tentatively TRBD2 (5 bases). The CDR3 length is 17 residues. The germline V gene has CDR1 SGHAT and CDR2 FQNNGV. The ends were cut back, 1 base at V and 4 bases at J, with 17 bases in the middle.